These 5 T cell receptor beta chains were sequenced from one sample in a study of T cells in Graves' hyperthyroidism and ophthalmopathy (dated 2019 in TCRdb). Receptors were amplified or captured by multiplex PCR. Sequenced on an Illumina HiSeq 2000. The TCR beta CDR3 regions were amplified from RNA transcripts. The TCR CDR3 was subjected to a first round of RT-PCR using the HTBI primer set and the Qiagen OneStep RT-PCR kit. TCRdb reworked the public reads: Q25 trimming with fastp, MiXCR clone assembly, productive beta chains retained. Entries are consolidated by CDR3 protein sequence, retaining the most common genes and DNA. For this sample the table gives about 550,000 distinct CDR3 sequences, of which less than 25% were detected only once. Of the sample, more than 25% falls within the top ten clones. Sequenced sample: blood. The receptors were gathered from a man between 18 and 35 years old with Graves' hyperthyroidism.

This clonotype has a count of ten or more. The rearrangement joins TRBV10-2 to TRBJ1-5; D not resolved. The CDR3 length is 14 residues. Trimming took 6 bases from V and 3 from J, leaving 12 bases between them. Germline V gene sequence: CDR1 WSHSY, CDR2 SAAADI. CDR3 loop: CASSPDGDNQPQHF. Here the CDR3 DNA reads TGCGCCAGCAGCCCAGACGGTGACAATCAGCCCCAGCATTTT.

This clonotype was seen repeatedly, ten times or more. The rearrangement links TRBV20-1 to TRBJ2-5; 7 bases align to TRBD2. The CDR3 loop spans 14 amino acids. Trimming at V came to 6 bases and at J to 4 bases, leaving 11 bases not matched to a gene. The germline gives CDR1 DFQATT, CDR2 SNEGSKA (reference sequence). CDR3 nucleotide sequence: TGCAGTGCAGGGGTCCGCTGGGGGGGAGAGACCCAGTACTTC. This encodes CSAGVRWGGETQYF.

This clonotype was seen repeatedly, ten times or more. This chain connects TRBV5-1 to TRBJ2-2, with D possibly called TRBD1 or TRBD2 (5 bases each). The CDR3 extends over 15 amino acids. V lost 2 bases to trimming and J lost 3 bases, with 11 bases between them. Germline V lookup: CDR1 SGHRS, CDR2 YFSETQ. The CDR3 coding sequence is TGCGCCAGCAGCTTCGACGGGGCAGACACCGGGGAGCTGTTTTTT. Its protein is CASSFDGADTGELFF.

This clonotype occurred many times. The V call is TRBV30, the J call TRBJ1-1; D call uncertain. CDR3 size: 13 residues. Trimming stripped 1 base from V and 2 bases from J, with 8 bases between. Germline V gene lookup returns CDR1 GTSNPN and CDR2 SVGIG (reference sequence). The CDR3 DNA reads as TGTGCCTGGAGTGCCCAGGCTAACACTGAAGCTTTCTTT. Its protein product is CAWSAQANTEAFF.

This clonotype was picked up many times. The rearrangement links TRBV6-5 to TRBJ1-2, with a possible D match to TRBD1 (5 bases). In germline, CDR1 is MNHEY, CDR2 SVGAGI. Trimming removed 3 bases from V and 8 bases from J, with 16 bases in between. This CDR3 is 14 amino acids long. The CDR3 loop is CASSYPTADEGYTF. Written as DNA, the CDR3 is TGTGCCAGCAGTTATCCGACAGCTGATGAGGGCTACACCTTC.